The 25 T cell receptor beta chains listed next were all sequenced from one sample in a study of CD8+CD57+ T cells in acquired aplastic anemia. Both TCR beta VDJ combination and CDR3 sequence profiling were carried out. Genomic DNA was the template for this profiling. Each CDR3 protein gets one entry after TCRdb re-called the reads with MiXCR. The table includes 200,000 to 300,000 distinct CDR3 sequences, roughly 82% detected once. Previously, flow cytometry had revealed CD8+CD57+ cell expansion in the patients chosen for sequencing. Sequencing was performed on sorted CD4+, CD8+, or CD8+CD57+ T cells (not recorded which) from PBMCs. The receptors were sampled from a human donor with aplastic anemia.

J is TRBJ2-7 and V is TRBV20-1, with 9 bases matching TRBD1. There are 13 residues in the CDR3. Germline CDR1 DFQATT, CDR2 SNEGSKA (reference sequence). The V gene end was trimmed by 4 bases and the J gene end by 3 bases; junction bases not matched to a gene: 4. The CDR3 loop is CSANSGQGYEQYF. DNA of the CDR3: TGCAGTGCTAACTCGGGACAGGGCTACGAGCAGTACTTC.

The genes are TRBV7-2 and TRBJ2-3, with 7 bases aligning to TRBD2. Germline CDR1 SGHTA, CDR2 FQGNSA. With V trimmed by 8 bases and J by 8 bases, 10 bases remained unmatched. The CDR3 is made up of 13 amino acids. The CDR3 reads CASGDGGLGTQYF. CDR3 DNA: TGTGCCAGCGGCGACGGGGGGTTAGGTACGCAGTATTTT.

The chain links TRBV7-2 to TRBJ1-6; TRBD1 matches at 7 bases. Unmatched junction bases numbered 13, after V lost 3 bases and J lost 11 bases. CDR1 SGHTA and CDR2 FQGNSA come from the germline V gene. The length of the CDR3 is 16 residues. CDR3 loop: CASSFGEGDSTPPLHF. CDR3 in DNA: TGTGCCAGCAGCTTCGGGGAGGGGGACAGTACTCCACCCCTCCACTTT. Looking up the rest from reference TRBV7-2 and TRBJ1-6 gives the full variable domain: GAGVSQSPSNKVTEKGKDVELRCDPISGHTALYWYRQSLGQGLEFLIYFQGNSAPDKSGLPSDRFSAERTGGSVSTLTIQRTQQEDSAVYLCASSFGEGDSTPPLHFGNGTRLTVT.

This chain links TRBV20-1 with TRBJ2-1; D is possibly TRBD2 (5 bases). The CDR3 runs 12 residues. From germline, CDR1 is DFQATT and CDR2 SNEGSKA (reference sequence). CDR3: CSGLTTNNEQFF. The CDR3 DNA is TGCAGCGGACTCACAACGAACAATGAGCAGTTCTTC.

The chain links TRBV7-2 to TRBJ2-3; D may match TRBD1 or TRBD2 (5 bases each). Trimming removed 2 bases at V and 0 bases at J, with 15 bases between. The V gene's germline CDR1 is SGHTA and CDR2 FQGNSA. The CDR3 length is 17 residues. The CDR3 nucleotides are TGTGCCAGCAGCTTACCGAGGGGTCACGCCAGCACAGATACGCAGTATTTT. The encoded protein is CASSLPRGHASTDTQYF.

This clonotype was seen more than once but under ten times. This rearrangement joins TRBV4-2 to TRBJ2-7; 10 bases match TRBD2. Trimming at V came to 6 bases and at J to 4 bases, leaving 6 bases not matched to a gene. The CDR3 runs to 14 residues. CDR1 and CDR2 (germline): LGHNA, YNFKEQ. The CDR3 DNA reads as TGTGCCAGCAGACTTAGCGGGGGGACGTACGAGCAGTACTTC. It specifies CASRLSGGTYEQYF.

This clonotype appeared many times. This chain joins TRBV7-8 and TRBJ2-3; 8 bases are a match to TRBD2. The CDR3 extends over 14 amino acids. With V trimmed by 3 bases and J by 9 bases, 8 bases remained unmatched. From germline, CDR1 is SGHVS and CDR2 FQNEAQ. The CDR3 coding sequence is TGTGCCAGCAGCTTTGCGGGAGGTCCCGCAACGCAGTATTTT. Translated, it gives CASSFAGGPATQYF. Full variable domain (remainder filled in from reference TRBV7-8 and TRBJ2-3): GAGVSQSPRYKVAKRGQDVALRCDPISGHVSLFWYQQALGQGPEFLTYFQNEAQLDKSGLPSDRFFAERPEGSVSTLKIQRTQQEDSAVYLCASSFAGGPATQYFGPGTRLTVL.

As to this clonotype: A junction boundary mismatches the germline segment, possibly from a read error. The chain couples TRBV11-1 to TRBJ1-5; D is possibly TRBD1 (6 bases). The CDR3 extends over 14 amino acids. The germline V gene encodes CDR1 SGHAT and CDR2 FQDESV (reference sequence). The CDR3 here is CASSLYLGGQPQHF. The CDR3 DNA follows: TGCGCCAGCAGCTTGTATTTAGGGGGACAGCCCCAGCATTTT.

The chain has TRBV9 and TRBJ1-1, with D uncertain. Between the trimmed V and J ends, which lost 4 bases and 2 bases, there was a span of 15 bases. Germline V lookup: CDR1 SGDLS, CDR2 YYNGEE. The CDR3 length is 15 residues. CDR3: CASSLEHYPNTEAFF. The CDR3 region has the DNA TGTGCCAGCAGCTTAGAGCACTATCCCAACACTGAAGCTTTCTTT.

A remark on this clonotype: As the CDR3 is not closed by the conserved phenylalanine or tryptophan, this likely results from a read error. The DNA is left out, because the CDR3 cannot be placed on it with certainty; the CDR3 is given as TCRdb lists it. This chain joins TRBV2 and TRBJ2-3; the table's D call, TRBD1, has no DNA check behind it. With termini counted, the CDR3 has 14 amino acids. The germline V gene encodes CDR1 SNHLY and CDR2 FYNNEI. The CDR3 loop reads CASSSGAGTQSFGS.

This chain joins TRBV9 and TRBJ2-7; 10 nucleotides agree with TRBD1. The CDR3 has 17 amino acids. V shed 4 bases and J 6 bases; nucleotides not matched to a gene: 16. In germline, CDR1 is SGDLS, CDR2 YYNGEE. As DNA, the CDR3 is TGTGCCAGCAGCTCACGGGACAGGGGCTTGGACTATGGCGAGCAGTACTTC. Translated: CASSSRDRGLDYGEQYF.

Remarks on this clonotype: One end of the junction varies from germline; a read error may be responsible. V usage is TRBV7-3 and J usage is TRBJ2-5; D possibly corresponds to TRBD2 (6 bases). Germline lookup yields CDR1 SGHTA and CDR2 FQGTGA. This CDR3 comprises 17 residues. The CDR3 nucleotides read TGTGCCAGCAGCTTCTTTAGCGGAGGGAGGTACCAAGATACCCAGTACTTC. Its protein is CASSFFSGGRYQDTQYF.

Points on this clonotype: Germline and junction disagree at one end, which may indicate a read error. This chain links TRBV7-9 with TRBJ2-3; D gene uncertain. The CDR3 length is 14 residues. From germline, CDR1 is SEHNR and CDR2 FQNEAQ (reference sequence). CDR3 protein: CASSFHAGREAQSF. CDR3 bases: TGCGCCAGCAGCTTTCATGCAGGCCGCGAAGCGCAGTCCTTT.

There are a few counts of this clonotype. V usage is TRBV20-1 and J usage is TRBJ1-2; D unresolved. Germline CDR1 DFQATT, CDR2 SNEGSKA (reference sequence). The CDR3 length is 11 residues. V lost 4 bases, J lost 6 bases, and 9 bases lay in between. Here the CDR3 DNA reads TGCAGTGCTATTCAGGTCCATGGCTACACCTTC. Encoded protein: CSAIQVHGYTF.

In its sample, this clonotype was seen once. The CDR3 ends on some other residue instead of the conserved phenylalanine or tryptophan, so this is likely a read error. The limits of the CDR3 on the DNA are not certain, so only TCRdb's listed CDR3 is given. This chain connects TRBV7-9 to TRBJ1-2; the table's D call of TRBD1 was not tested on the DNA. Germline loops: CDR1 SEHNR, CDR2 FQNEAQ (reference sequence). The CDR3 is 13 residues long, counting both termini. The CDR3 spells CASRTGRGSSPPH.

The V gene is TRBV7-8, the J gene TRBJ2-3; D unclear. The length of the CDR3 is 13 residues. The germline CDR1 and CDR2 sequences are SGHVS and FQNEAQ. V lost 4 bases and J lost 13, with 18 bases in between. CDR3 protein: CASSYHATDKEYF. DNA of the CDR3: TGTGCCAGCAGCTACCATGCCACAGACAAGGAGTATTTT.

Turning to this clonotype: This likely comes from a read error, as the CDR3 has no conserved phenylalanine or tryptophan at its end. Because the CDR3's place on the DNA is in doubt, the DNA is left out and the CDR3 is given as listed by TCRdb. The chain combines TRBV7-8 with TRBJ2-4; TRBD2 is the table's D call and was not checked against the DNA. Inclusive of both ends, the CDR3 amounts to 12 amino acids. Germline values: CDR1 SGHVS, CDR2 FQNEAQ. CDR3 sequence: CASGVAGGIDTL.

Concerning this clonotype itself: The CDR3 does not end in the conserved phenylalanine or tryptophan, so this is likely a read error. The DNA is omitted, as the CDR3 cannot be located on it reliably, and the CDR3 follows TCRdb's listing. The V and J genes are TRBV7-6 and TRBJ2-3. CDR1 is SGHVS and CDR2 is FNYEAQ in the germline V gene. The CDR3 is 13 amino acids long, termini counted. The CDR3: CASRHDSGETQCY.

The chain carries TRBV4-3 and TRBJ2-3; no firm D call. V lost 0 bases to trimming and J lost 2 bases, with 15 bases between them. The V gene's germline CDR1 is LGHNA and CDR2 YSLEER. This CDR3 is 17 amino acids long. DNA for the CDR3: TGCGCCAGCAGCCAAGACCTCCCGCTATTCTTCACAGATACGCAGTATTTT. Translated, it gives CASSQDLPLFFTDTQYF.

V is TRBV19 and J is TRBJ1-1; 10 nucleotides match TRBD1. CDR3 length: 14 amino acids. Germline V CDR1 and CDR2: LNHDA, SQIVND (reference sequence). V lost 1 base and J lost 8; bases outside the gene matches: 4. As DNA, the CDR3 is TGTGCCAGTAGTATAGCGGGGGGACAGGGGGAAGCTTTCTTT. Residues: CASSIAGGQGEAFF.

Concerning this clonotype itself: One end of the junction is discordant with germline, which a read error may explain. V is TRBV11-3 and J is TRBJ2-7; D may be TRBD1 (7 bases). The CDR3 consists of 14 residues. CDR1 SGHNT and CDR2 YENEEA come from the germline V gene. CDR3 sequence reads: CATSGRGTAYEQYF. As DNA, the CDR3 is TGTGCCACCAGCGGCCGGGGGACAGCCTACGAGCAGTACTTC.

Turning to this clonotype: A read error may account for a junction end that differs from germline. This chain connects TRBV7-2 to TRBJ1-5, with a tentative D call TRBD1 (5 bases). This CDR3 spans 15 amino acids. Germline loops: CDR1 SGHTA, CDR2 FQGNSA. The CDR3 DNA follows: TGTGCCAGCAGTATAGCCCGGGGGTACAATCAGACCCAGCATTTT. This gives the protein CASSIARGYNQTQHF.

At least ten counts were recorded for this clonotype. CDR3 region: CASSTRAGVDEQFF. In DNA, the CDR3 is TGTGCCAGCAGCACCCGGGCGGGGGTGGATGAGCAGTTCTTC. The chain carries TRBV7-3 and TRBJ2-1; 7 bases line up with TRBD2. The V gene end was trimmed by 5 bases and the J gene end by 8 bases; junction bases not matched to a gene: 9. The germline CDR1 and CDR2 sequences are SGHTA and FQGTGA. CDR3 length: 14 residues.

V usage is TRBV7-8 and J usage is TRBJ1-1; possibly TRBD1 for D (6 bases). The CDR3 has 15 amino acids. V was cut by 5 bases and J by 0 bases, with 13 bases left in between. Germline CDR1 SGHVS, CDR2 FQNEAQ. The CDR3 spells CASSMTTGMNTEAFF. The CDR3 bases are TGTGCCAGCAGCATGACGACAGGCATGAACACTGAAGCTTTCTTT.

Turning to this clonotype: The germline gene is not matched at one end of the junction; a read error may be the cause. The gene calls are TRBV27 and TRBJ1-1; possibly TRBD1 for D (5 bases). The length of the CDR3 is 14 residues. CDR1 and CDR2 from the germline V gene are MNHEY and SMNVEV (reference sequence). CDR3 sequence (DNA): TGCGCCAGCAGCTTAGGGACGGCAGGCGACGAAGCTTTCTTT. This translates into CASSLGTAGDEAFF.